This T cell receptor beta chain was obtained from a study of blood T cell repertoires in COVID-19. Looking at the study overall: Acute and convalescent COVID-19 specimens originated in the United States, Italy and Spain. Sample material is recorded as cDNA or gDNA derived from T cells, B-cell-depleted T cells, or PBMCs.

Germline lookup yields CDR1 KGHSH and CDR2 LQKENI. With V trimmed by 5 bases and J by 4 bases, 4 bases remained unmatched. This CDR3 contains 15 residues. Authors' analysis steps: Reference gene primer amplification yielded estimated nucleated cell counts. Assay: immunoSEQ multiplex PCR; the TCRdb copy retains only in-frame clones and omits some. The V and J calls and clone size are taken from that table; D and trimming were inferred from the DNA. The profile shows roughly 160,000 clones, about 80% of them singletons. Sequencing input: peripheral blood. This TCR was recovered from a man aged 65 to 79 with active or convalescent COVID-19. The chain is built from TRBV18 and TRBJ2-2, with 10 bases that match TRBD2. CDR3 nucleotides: TGTGCCAGCTCAACAAGCGGGGGGGCCACCGGGGAGCTGTTTTTT. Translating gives CASSTSGGATGELFF.